This TCR beta chain stems from a study of blood T cell repertoires in COVID-19. Study as a whole: PBMCs, B-cell-depleted T cells, or T cells provided the cDNA or gDNA that made up the material.

CDR1 is KGHSH and CDR2 is LQKENI in the germline V gene. This CDR3 has 14 residues. With 3 bases clipped from V and 8 bases from J, the junction kept 3 bases outside the gene matches. Original analysis: Amplification with reference gene primers provided the estimates of nucleated cell counts. The repertoire was sequenced with immunoSEQ multiplex PCR; TCRdb's copy has only in-frame clones and lacks some. V and J calls and clone size follow that table, whereas D and trimming were derived from the DNA. This sample has some 200,000 clones, with around 87% found just once. The clonotype was recovered from a young man with active or convalescent COVID-19. The chain uses TRBV18 and TRBJ2-4, with 11 nucleotides matching TRBD2. The specimen was peripheral blood. In DNA form, the CDR3 reads TGTGCCAGCTCACCGACTAGCGGGGCAGACATTCAGTACTTC. It yields the protein CASSPTSGADIQYF.